The 10 T cell receptor beta chains listed next were all sequenced from one sample in a study of identical twins. TCRdb passed the 5' RACE reads through MiXCR, listing each CDR3 protein once. The sample lists more than 250,000 distinct CDR3 sequences, more than 6.5% seen once, with 2.1% in the top ten. Separately, the same data were catalogued under a study of yellow fever vaccine responses in identical twins.

Sequences were obtained from memory (CD45RO+) T cells sorted from blood. These receptors all come from a young woman in good health.

The V gene is TRBV5-4, the J gene TRBJ2-1; 8 bases map to TRBD2. Germline CDR1 SGHNT, CDR2 YYREEE (reference sequence). V was clipped by 5 bases and J by 5 bases; unmatched bases: 6. CDR3 size: 14 residues. CDR3 coding DNA: TGTGCCAGCAGGTGGGCGGGAGGCAACAATGAGCAGTTCTTC. This codes for CASRWAGGNNEQFF.

This clonotype came up many times. Here the CDR3 reads CSATQGAQNEQYF. Here the CDR3 DNA reads TGCAGTGCTACCCAGGGGGCGCAGAACGAGCAGTACTTC. The chain uses TRBV20-1 and TRBJ2-7, with 8 bases that match TRBD1. Losses at the gene ends were 4 bases for V and 5 bases for J; bases not matched to a gene: 7. The germline V gene encodes CDR1 DFQATT and CDR2 SNEGSKA (reference sequence). The CDR3 is 13 residues long.

The genes are TRBV12-3 or TRBV12-4 and TRBJ2-1; D call uncertain. Trimming removed 6 bases at V and 9 bases at J, with 21 bases between. The CDR3 covers 15 residues. The CDR3 loop reads CASSMSRSLHSEQFF. CDR3 DNA sequence: TGTGCCAGCAGCATGTCGAGAAGCCTACATTCTGAGCAGTTCTTC.

This clonotype came up a few times. The chain joins TRBV18 to TRBJ2-7; the match to TRBD2 covers 8 bases. CDR1 KGHSH and CDR2 LQKENI come from the germline V gene. This CDR3 has 15 amino acids. V shed 4 bases, J shed 4 bases, and the junction held 9 bases outside the gene matches. This chain's CDR3 is CASSQGPGLEYEQYF. CDR3 sequence (DNA): TGTGCCAGCTCACAGGGACCGGGACTAGAATACGAGCAGTACTTC.

This clonotype was detected many times. The V call is TRBV7-9, the J call TRBJ2-1, with D uncertain. This CDR3 comprises 11 residues. Germline V gene sequence: CDR1 SEHNR, CDR2 FQNEAQ (reference sequence). V shed 5 bases and J shed 5 bases, with 4 bases lying between them. The CDR3 reads CASSQDNEQFF. The DNA for the CDR3 is TGTGCCAGCAGCCAGGACAATGAGCAGTTCTTC.

This clonotype was counted a few times. The J gene is TRBJ2-5, the V gene TRBV10-3; perhaps TRBD2 as D (5 bases). V lost 2 bases and J lost 5, with 18 bases in between. Germline CDR1 reads ENHRY; CDR2 reads SYGVKD. The CDR3 totals 16 residues. The CDR3 loop reads CAISEEGLAQRETQYF. CDR3 in DNA: TGTGCCATCAGTGAGGAAGGCTTAGCGCAACGGGAGACCCAGTACTTC.

This clonotype was counted ten times or more. This sequence joins TRBV7-8 and TRBJ2-7; 9 bases match TRBD2. This CDR3 comprises 14 residues. With V trimmed by 10 bases and J by 0 bases, 7 bases remained unmatched. CDR1 is SGHVS, CDR2 FQNEAQ, per germline. The CDR3: CATSTSGSSYEQYF. CDR3 DNA: TGTGCCACTTCGACTAGCGGAAGCTCCTACGAGCAGTACTTC.

The DNA of the CDR3 is TGTGCCAGCAGTTCAACAGGGACCTACGAGCAGTACGTC. Translation gives CASSSTGTYEQYV. The chain combines TRBV28 with TRBJ2-7; a weak D match, TRBD1 (6 bases). CDR3 length: 13 amino acids. V lost 4 bases, J lost 2 bases, and 9 bases lay in between. Looked up from germline, CDR1 is MDHEN and CDR2 is SYDVKM.

This clonotype showed up many times. This rearrangement joins TRBV20-1 to TRBJ1-3; D may be TRBD1 (5 bases). Trimming took 0 bases from V and 0 from J, leaving 12 bases between them. The V gene's germline CDR1 is DFQATT and CDR2 SNEGSKA (reference sequence). The CDR3 consists of 16 residues. The CDR3, as DNA: TGCAGTGCTAGAGAGGTGGGGGGGTACTCTGGAAACACCATATATTTT. Amino acids: CSAREVGGYSGNTIYF.

This clonotype occurred a few times. The chain is built from TRBV25-1 and TRBJ1-2; D remains unclear. Trimming removed 2 bases at V and 8 bases at J, with 12 bases between. This CDR3 has 13 amino acids. Germline values: CDR1 MGHDK, CDR2 SYGVNS. The CDR3 coding sequence is TGTGCCAGCAGTGAACATGGGGTAAAAGGCTACACCTTC. Translated, it gives CASSEHGVKGYTF.